In this sample, the clone carrying this T cell receptor (beta chain) turned up many times. Its antigen is unidentified. This entry belongs to a study of T-cell reconstitution after alpha-beta-depleted transplantation in children. Study results and limitations: Some patients' high day-60 TCRbeta diversity was attributed to recipient cells surviving conditioning. Hyperexpanded clones declined; after one year, newly produced T cells mostly supplied diversity. Expanded graft clones numbering several hundred reportedly gave rise to alpha-beta T cells about two months after transplant.

During its preparation, the TCRbeta library received unique molecular identifiers. MiXCR, applied by TCRdb to the PCR reads, yields one record per CDR3 protein. The sample has 490,000 or so distinct CDR3 sequences; roughly a tenth are singletons. The source is a child aged 2 to 9 with inherited bone marrow failure, due to receive a stem cell transplant. This sample comprised PBMCs, obtained before TCRalphabeta/CD19-depleted stem cell transplant.

The CDR3 region is CASSLIGTGVSETQYF. The CDR3 DNA follows: TGTGCCAGCAGTTTAATAGGGACAGGGGTATCAGAGACCCAGTACTTC. The rearrangement joins TRBV12-3 or TRBV12-4 to TRBJ2-5, with TRBD1 identical over 10 bases. Unmatched junction bases numbered 7, after V lost 2 bases and J lost 4 bases. The CDR3 contains 16 residues.